The rows below give T cell receptor beta chains drawn from one sample of a study of regulatory T cells in long-lasting Graves disease. From the multiplex PCR reads, TCRdb called clonotypes with MiXCR, one entry per CDR3 protein. The sample carries around 500,000 distinct CDR3 sequences, around 11% recorded once. These data were likewise used in another study, on T cells in Graves' hyperthyroidism and ophthalmopathy.

Sequenced here: peripheral blood mononuclear cells (PBMCs), sampled at new diagnosis, from a patient treated with antithyroid drugs. These receptors were collected from a woman in her thirties with Graves disease. Both conserved end residues are part of each CDR3. D genes are given only for firm matches. Size is stated for part of the rows, as once, few or many counts, or as a class when the clone is expanded.

few	TRBD1	TRBJ2-1	TRBV29-1	TGCAGCGCCATGCCGGGACAGGTGGGGTACAATGAGCAGTTCTTC	CSAMPGQVGYNEQFF
NA	TRBD2	TRBJ2-5	TRBV10-3	TGTGCCATCAGATCACCTAGCGGGAGGACAGAGACCCAGTACTTC	CAIRSPSGRTETQYF
many	NA	TRBJ1-5	TRBV6-9	TGTGCCAGCAGTTATTTCGGCACAGGGCGTCAGCCCCAGCATTTT	CASSYFGTGRQPQHF
many	NA	TRBJ1-1	TRBV20-1	TGCAGTGCTAGAGATGAGATGGGGGCAGGGAACACTGAAGCTTTCTTT	CSARDEMGAGNTEAFF
many	NA	TRBJ2-2	TRBV5-1	TGCGCCAGCAGCTGGGGGACATCGAACACCGGGGAGCTGTTTTTT	CASSWGTSNTGELFF
NA	NA	TRBJ1-1	TRBV7-2	TGTGCCACCGCCCCGGGGAGAAACACTGAAGCTTTCTTT	CATAPGRNTEAFF
NA	NA	TRBJ1-1	TRBV28	TGTGCCAGCAGCCTCGAATTATTGGGCAGCACTGAAGCTTTCTTT	CASSLELLGSTEAFF
many	TRBD1	TRBJ1-4	TRBV6-5	TGTGCCAGCAGTTCGGACAGGGGGTATTCTGAAAAACTGTTTTTT	CASSSDRGYSEKLFF
many	NA	TRBJ1-1	TRBV5-1	TGCGCCAGCACGAGGGAGGCGAACACTGAAGCTTTCTTT	CASTREANTEAFF
many	TRBD1	TRBJ2-1	TRBV27	TGTGCCAGCAGGGGGACAGGGAGCAATGAGCAGTTCTTC	CASRGTGSNEQFF
few	TRBD1	TRBJ1-5	TRBV5-1	TGCGCCAGCAGCTGGGGGGCAGGGGGCGGGAATCAGCCCCAGCATTTT	CASSWGAGGGNQPQHF
many	TRBD2	TRBJ2-7	TRBV9	TGTGCCAGCAGCGTAGCTAGCGGGAGGCCCTACGAGCAGTACTTC	CASSVASGRPYEQYF
many	TRBD1	TRBJ1-2	TRBV5-8	TGTGCCAGCAGCTCCGGGACAGGGGCTCCCACCTTC	CASSSGTGAPTF
NA	TRBD1	TRBJ1-5	TRBV29-1	TGCAGCGTTCAGGAGGGGGCTAGCAATCAGCCCCAGCATTTT	CSVQEGASNQPQHF
NA	NA	TRBJ2-1	TRBV6-2/TRBV6-3	TGTGCATCGGTCTCGGAGCCGAATGAGCAGTTCTTC	CASVSEPNEQFF
many	NA	TRBJ2-7	TRBV3-1	TGTGCCAGCAGCCAATCTCCGACCTCCTACGAGCAGTACTTC	CASSQSPTSYEQYF
NA	NA	TRBJ2-3	TRBV6-1	TGTGCCAGCAAGTACGACCCAGCCACAGATACGCAGTATTTT	CASKYDPATDTQYF
many	TRBD2	TRBJ2-1	TRBV5-5	TGTGCCAGCAGCTTGTGGCGGGAGGAGCCTAATGAGCAGTTCTTC	CASSLWREEPNEQFF
many	NA	TRBJ2-1	TRBV14	TGTGCCAGCAGCCGACTGCGGAGCTCCTACAATGAGCAGTTCTTC	CASSRLRSSYNEQFF
few	TRBD1	TRBJ1-2	TRBV7-8	TGTGCCAGCAGCTTAGTACGGGACAGATCATATGGCTACACCTTC	CASSLVRDRSYGYTF
many	NA	TRBJ2-2	TRBV7-9	TGTGCCAGCAGCTCGGGTACGGCCACCGGGGAGCTGTTTTTT	CASSSGTATGELFF
NA	NA	TRBJ1-2	TRBV5-1	TGCGCCAGCAGCCCCAGACAGGCTCGAAGCGCTAGTGGCTACACCTTC	CASSPRQARSASGYTF
few	NA	TRBJ2-7	TRBV28	TGTGCCAGCAGTCTACCCCCAGGGGCCTACGAGCAGTACTTC	CASSLPPGAYEQYF
NA	TRBD2	TRBJ2-1	TRBV27	TGTGCCAGCAGTTTATTTTACGGGAGGGATGGGTACAATGAGCAGTTCTTC	CASSLFYGRDGYNEQFF
many	TRBD1	TRBJ1-1	TRBV6-2/TRBV6-3	TGTGCCAGCAGTTTCTACAGGGGGCCGAACACTGAAGCTTTCTTT	CASSFYRGPNTEAFF
few	NA	TRBJ2-3	TRBV24-1	TGTGCCACCAGTGATTCCCTCGGGACTACAGATACGCAGTATTTT	CATSDSLGTTDTQYF
NA	NA	TRBJ1-4	TRBV9	TGTGCCAGCAGCGTAGGGTGGGGGGGGACTAATGAAAAACTGTTTTTT	CASSVGWGGTNEKLFF
many	NA	TRBJ2-5	TRBV7-7	TGTGCCAGCAGCTCTTTCGGTCGGGGCCAAGAGACCCAGTACTTC	CASSSFGRGQETQYF
many	NA	TRBJ2-3	TRBV2	TGTGCCAGCGACATGGACTTGAGCGGGCACCCCAGAAACACAGATACGCAGTATTTT	CASDMDLSGHPRNTDTQYF
many	NA	TRBJ2-3	TRBV28	TGTGCCAGCACCTGGCGGGGCAGGGCAGATACGCAGTATTTT	CASTWRGRADTQYF
many	NA	TRBJ1-2	TRBV25-1	TGTGCCAGCAGTGAATATATGAGAGGGGGGGCCCCGGGCTACACCTTC	CASSEYMRGGAPGYTF
NA	TRBD1	TRBJ1-5	TRBV19	TGTGCCAGTAGTATGAGGACAGGGCTCAATCAGCCCCAGCATTTT	CASSMRTGLNQPQHF
many	NA	TRBJ2-5	TRBV30	TGTGCCTGGAGTAGAGCAGGGCGTCGCCAAGAGACCCAGTACTTC	CAWSRAGRRQETQYF
many	NA	TRBJ2-4	TRBV7-9	TGTGCCAGCAGCTTAACGGTAGCCAAAAACATTCAGTACTTC	CASSLTVAKNIQYF
NA	NA	TRBJ2-2	TRBV4-3	TGCGCCAGCAGCCAAGACAGGGTGGGCACCGGGGAGCTGTTTTTT	CASSQDRVGTGELFF
few	NA	TRBJ2-5	TRBV4-1	TGCGCCAGCAGCCGAGTGGACTCATCTGGGGAGACCCAGTACTTC	CASSRVDSSGETQYF
many	NA	TRBJ1-3	TRBV12-3/TRBV12-4	TGTGCCAGCAGTTTAAGGCTGAACTCTGGAAACACCATATATTTT	CASSLRLNSGNTIYF
many	TRBD2	TRBJ2-2	TRBV7-9	TGTGCCAGCGACGAACGGACTAGCGGGAACACCGGGGAGCTGTTTTTT	CASDERTSGNTGELFF
NA	TRBD2	TRBJ2-1	TRBV19	TGTGCCAGTAGTCCCCCCACCGCGGGGGGGGCCAATGAGCAGTTCTTC	CASSPPTAGGANEQFF
few	TRBD2	TRBJ2-2	TRBV6-5	TGTGCCAGCAGTTACTCCAGGACTAGTTTTTCCGGGGAGCTGTTTTTT	CASSYSRTSFSGELFF
few	NA	TRBJ2-1	TRBV9	TGTGCCAGCAGCGTAGCCACCGGGACTCGGCCCCATGAGCAGTTCTTC	CASSVATGTRPHEQFF
few	NA	TRBJ2-7	TRBV7-9	TGTGCCAGCAGCTACGGCCACGAGCAGTACTTC	CASSYGHEQYF
many	TRBD2	TRBJ2-1	TRBV19	TGTGCCAGTAGTCCTACTAGCGGGTCAGGGGATGAGCAGTTCTTC	CASSPTSGSGDEQFF
many	NA	TRBJ2-1	TRBV12-3/TRBV12-4	TGTGCCAGCAGTCCCGAGGGGGGTTCCTACAATGAGCAGTTCTTC	CASSPEGGSYNEQFF
many	NA	TRBJ1-1	TRBV4-2	TGTGCCAGCAGCCTATCGACATTGCAGAACACTGAAGCTTTCTTT	CASSLSTLQNTEAFF